This TCR beta chain was sequenced during a study of identifying expanded T cells in peripheral blood. General observations from the study: Differentially abundant clones: roughly 1.2 between replicates, 16.4 at approximately 13 days, 19 at four. Across healthy donors, higher total template counts meant significantly greater approximately 2-week count variance.

Healthy donors had no documented immune events, such as infections, while sampled. Profiled with immunoSEQ multiplex PCR; TCRdb holds only in-frame clones, not every one. The sample contains about 120,000 clones, 84% of which appear only once. Worth noting for this clone: Its antigen is still unknown.

V was pared by 5 bases and J by 11 bases, with 13 bases between. Germline CDR1 and CDR2: LNHDA and SQIVND (reference sequence). This CDR3 is 13 amino acids long. The material sequenced was blood. This chain uses TRBV19 with TRBJ1-6; D remains unclear. This clonotype was obtained from a person aged 18 to 75 in good health. As DNA, the CDR3 is TGTGCCAGTAGTTCCGGCGAGTTTCCACCCCTCCACTTT. Translating gives CASSSGEFPPLHF.